Listed here are 5 T cell receptor beta chains from one sample, sequenced in a study of blood T cell repertoires in COVID-19. Repertoires were generated with immunoSEQ multiplex PCR, while TCRdb's copy carries only in-frame clones and drops some. The sample lists just over 95,000 clones, around nine tenths seen once, with around 5.1% in the top ten. Sequencing was performed on peripheral blood. These receptors were obtained from a man aged 45-65 years with acute or convalescent COVID-19.

The chain recombines TRBV18 with TRBJ1-1, with D perhaps TRBD1 (5 bases). Per germline, CDR1 KGHSH and CDR2 LQKENI. CDR3 length: 13 residues. The V end lost 4 bases, the J end lost 3 bases, and 9 bases lay between the germline ends. The CDR3 protein is CASSRDSYTEAFF. CDR3 nucleotide sequence: TGTGCCAGCTCACGAGACAGCTACACTGAAGCTTTCTTT.

V usage is TRBV19 and J usage is TRBJ2-7, with D perhaps matching TRBD2 (6 bases). CDR3 length equals 16 residues. Trimming removed 0 bases at V and 6 bases at J, with 18 bases between. Looked up from germline, CDR1 is LNHDA and CDR2 is SQIVND (reference sequence). The CDR3 loop reads CASSIDSTGAFSEQYF. In DNA form, the CDR3 reads TGTGCCAGTAGTATAGATTCGACGGGAGCATTTAGCGAGCAGTACTTC.

The rearrangement joins TRBV2 to TRBJ2-1; 7 bases line up with TRBD2. The junction had 13 bases not matched to a gene; V was cut back by 2 bases and J by 0 bases. In germline, CDR1 is SNHLY, CDR2 FYNNEI. There are 19 residues in the CDR3. Written as DNA, the CDR3 is TGTGCCAGCAGTGAAATGGGGGACTACCCGTCACTCTCCTACAATGAGCAGTTCTTC. Encoded protein: CASSEMGDYPSLSYNEQFF.

Details on this clone: Germline is not matched at one junction end, which may reflect a read error. The chain is built from TRBV18 and TRBJ2-3; possibly TRBD2 for D (6 bases). Per the germline V gene, CDR1 is KGHSH and CDR2 is LQKENI. CDR3 size: 17 residues. CDR3 loop: CATSNLGGVPSTDTQYF. In nucleotides, the CDR3 is TGTGCCACCTCAAACTTGGGAGGCGTTCCTAGCACAGATACGCAGTATTTT.

This clone occurred once. This sequence joins TRBV30 and TRBJ1-5; D is perhaps TRBD1 (6 bases). CDR1 and CDR2 (germline): GTSNPN, SVGIG (reference sequence). The CDR3 is 14 residues long. V was pared by 1 base and J by 4 bases, with 11 bases between. The CDR3 spells CAWSEGVRNQPQHF. In nucleotides, the CDR3 is TGTGCCTGGAGTGAGGGGGTGAGGAATCAGCCCCAGCATTTT.